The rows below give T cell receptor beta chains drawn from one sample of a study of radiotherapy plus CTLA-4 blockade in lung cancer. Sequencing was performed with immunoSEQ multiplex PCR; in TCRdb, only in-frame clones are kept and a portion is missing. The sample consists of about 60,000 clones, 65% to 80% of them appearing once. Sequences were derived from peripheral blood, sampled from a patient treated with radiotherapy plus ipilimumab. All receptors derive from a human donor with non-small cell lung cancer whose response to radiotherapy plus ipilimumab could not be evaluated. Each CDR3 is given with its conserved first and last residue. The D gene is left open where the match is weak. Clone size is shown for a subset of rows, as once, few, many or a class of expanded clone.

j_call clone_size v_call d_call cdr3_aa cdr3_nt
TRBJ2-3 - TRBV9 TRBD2 CASSSASGGGTDTQYF TGTGCCAGCAGCTCCGCTAGCGGGGGGGGCACAGATACGCAGTATTTT
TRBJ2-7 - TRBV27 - CASSLSGGYYEQYF TGTGCCAGCAGTTTATCAGGGGGATACTACGAGCAGTACTTC
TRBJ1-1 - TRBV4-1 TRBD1 CASSQTLTGSEAFF TGCGCCAGCAGCCAGACACTGACAGGGTCTGAAGCTTTCTTT
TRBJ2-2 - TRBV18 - CASSPGSPKVRELFF TGTGCCAGCTCACCCGGGTCCCCCAAGGTCCGGGAGCTGTTTTTT
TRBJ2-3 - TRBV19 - CASLRGDTQYF TGTGCCAGTCTCAGAGGAGATACGCAGTATTTT
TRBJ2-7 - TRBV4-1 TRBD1 CASSQVWGQGRYEQYF TGCGCCAGCAGCCAAGTTTGGGGACAGGGCAGGTACGAGCAGTACTTC
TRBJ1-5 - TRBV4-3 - CASSPAAQTDWPQHF TGCGCCAGCAGCCCAGCAGCCCAAACAGATTGGCCCCAGCATTTT
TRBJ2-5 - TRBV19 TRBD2 CASSMGVAGGNQETQYF TGTGCCAGTAGTATGGGAGTAGCGGGAGGGAATCAAGAGACCCAGTACTTC
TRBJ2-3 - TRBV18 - CASSPPRNSGTDTQYF TGTGCCAGCTCACCACCGAGAAACTCGGGCACAGATACGCAGTATTTT
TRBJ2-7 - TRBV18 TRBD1 CASSPPSGQEDEQYF TGTGCCAGCTCACCACCGTCGGGACAGGAGGACGAGCAGTACTTC
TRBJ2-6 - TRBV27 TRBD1 CASGQGASGANVLTF TGTGCCAGCGGACAGGGGGCATCTGGGGCCAACGTCCTGACTTTC
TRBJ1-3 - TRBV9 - CASSVGVSGNSGNTIYF TGTGCCAGCAGCGTAGGTGTAAGCGGGAACTCTGGAAACACCATATATTTT
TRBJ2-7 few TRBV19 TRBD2 CASSIFPSGGYEQYF TGTGCCAGTAGTATCTTTCCGAGCGGGGGGTACGAGCAGTACTTC
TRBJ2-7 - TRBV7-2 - CASSLVRGWGGRSSYEQYF TGTGCCAGCAGCTTAGTAAGAGGGTGGGGGGGCCGAAGCTCCTACGAGCAGTACTTC
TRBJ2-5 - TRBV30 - CAWSWGPTNQETQYF TGTGCCTGGAGTTGGGGGCCTACGAACCAAGAGACCCAGTACTTC
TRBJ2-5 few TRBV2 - CASSAQGNVFETQYF TGTGCCAGCAGTGCACAGGGAAATGTCTTCGAGACCCAGTACTTC
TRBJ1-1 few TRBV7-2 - CASSLGPDSNTEAFF TGTGCCAGCAGCTTGGGCCCGGACAGCAACACTGAAGCTTTCTTT
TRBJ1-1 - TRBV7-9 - CASSPTSTGDTEAFF TGTGCCAGCAGCCCAACATCAACGGGGGACACTGAAGCTTTCTTT
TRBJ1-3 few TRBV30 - CAWSVRGRVYTIYF TGTGCCTGGAGTGTACGCGGCAGGGTGTACACCATATATTTT
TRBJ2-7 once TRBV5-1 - CASSLAVPGAYEQYF TGCGCCAGCAGCTTGGCCGTACCCGGGGCCTACGAGCAGTACTTC
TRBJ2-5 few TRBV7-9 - CASSFPPGGQGETQYF TGTGCCAGCAGCTTCCCGCCCGGGGGGCAGGGGGAGACCCAGTACTTC
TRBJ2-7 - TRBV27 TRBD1 CASSFGQGNEQYF TGTGCCAGCAGTTTCGGACAGGGTAACGAGCAGTACTTC
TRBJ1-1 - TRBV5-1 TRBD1 CASSWGQAEAFF TGCGCCAGCAGCTGGGGACAGGCTGAAGCTTTCTTT
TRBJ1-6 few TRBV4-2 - CASSLFETSNSPLHF TGTGCCAGCAGCCTTTTCGAGACAAGCAATTCACCCCTCCACTTT
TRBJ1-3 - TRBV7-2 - CASSSYSGNTIYF TGTGCCAGCAGCTCGTACTCTGGAAACACCATATATTTT
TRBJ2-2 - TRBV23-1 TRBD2 CASSQSPGGPNGELFF TGCGCCAGCAGTCAATCTCCGGGAGGGCCAAACGGGGAGCTGTTTTTT
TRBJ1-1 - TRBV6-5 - CASSRQVNTEAFF TGTGCCAGCAGTCGACAGGTGAACACTGAAGCTTTCTTT
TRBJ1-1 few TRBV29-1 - CSVEDRGGLAEAFF TGCAGCGTCGAGGATAGGGGGGGCCTCGCTGAAGCTTTCTTT
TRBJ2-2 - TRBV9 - CASSVQSGANTGELFF TGTGCCAGCAGCGTACAGTCGGGAGCGAACACCGGGGAGCTGTTTTTT
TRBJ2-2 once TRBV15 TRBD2 CATSRDVLAANTGELFF TGTGCCACCAGCAGAGATGTACTAGCGGCCAACACCGGGGAGCTGTTTTTT
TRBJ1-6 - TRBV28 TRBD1 CASSPGQGYNSPLHF TGTGCCAGCAGTCCAGGACAGGGATATAATTCACCCCTCCACTTT
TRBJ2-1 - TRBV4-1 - CASSQVSRGPYNEQFF TGCGCCAGCAGCCAAGTTTCGCGGGGGCCCTACAATGAGCAGTTCTTC
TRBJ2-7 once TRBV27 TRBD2 CASSLSWTSGGHEQYF TGTGCCAGCAGTTTATCTTGGACTAGCGGGGGCCACGAGCAGTACTTC
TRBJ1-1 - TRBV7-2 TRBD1 CASSTGQGTEAFF TGTGCCAGCAGCACCGGACAGGGCACTGAAGCTTTCTTT
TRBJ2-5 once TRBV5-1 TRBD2 CASSWTSEETQYF TGCGCCAGCAGCTGGACTAGCGAGGAGACCCAGTACTTC
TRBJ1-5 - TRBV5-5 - CASSFYSNQPQHF TGTGCCAGCAGCTTCTATAGCAATCAGCCCCAGCATTTT
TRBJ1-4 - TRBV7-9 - CASSREANEKLFF TGTGCCAGCAGCCGCGAGGCGAATGAAAAACTGTTTTTT
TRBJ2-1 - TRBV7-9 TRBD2 CASSPGLAEVYEQFF TGTGCCAGCAGCCCGGGACTAGCGGAAGTCTATGAGCAGTTCTTC
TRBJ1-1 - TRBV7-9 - CASSPTVGRASEAFF TGTGCCAGCAGCCCTACCGTTGGCAGGGCGTCAGAAGCTTTCTTT
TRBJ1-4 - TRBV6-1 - CASSDGVINEKLFF TGTGCCAGCAGTGATGGAGTAATTAATGAAAAACTGTTTTTT
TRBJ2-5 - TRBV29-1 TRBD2 CSVEDAGVGTQYF TGCAGCGTTGAGGACGCGGGGGTAGGGACCCAGTACTTC
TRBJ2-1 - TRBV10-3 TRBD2 CAISFHGTSGGAGQFF TGTGCCATCAGTTTCCACGGGACTAGCGGGGGGGCGGGGCAGTTCTTC
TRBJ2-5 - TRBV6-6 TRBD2 CASGGLGGIGSETQYF TGTGCCAGCGGCGGGCTCGGGGGGATCGGCTCAGAGACCCAGTACTTC
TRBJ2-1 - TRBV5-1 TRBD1 CASSDPRTGHNEQFF TGCGCCAGCAGCGATCCAAGGACAGGGCACAATGAGCAGTTCTTC
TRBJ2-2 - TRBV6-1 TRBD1 CASRRGQGASGELFF TGTGCCAGCAGGCGGGGACAGGGGGCTTCCGGGGAGCTGTTTTTT
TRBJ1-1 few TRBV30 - CAWSVGRREAEAFF TGTGCCTGGAGTGTAGGGCGCAGGGAGGCTGAAGCTTTCTTT
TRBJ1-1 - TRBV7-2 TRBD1 CASSHRGNTEAFF TGTGCCAGCAGTCACAGGGGAAACACTGAAGCTTTCTTT
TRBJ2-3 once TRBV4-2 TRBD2 CASSSAGVVSGGATDTQYF TGTGCCAGCAGCTCGGCAGGGGTGGTTAGCGGGGGGGCCACAGATACGCAGTATTTT
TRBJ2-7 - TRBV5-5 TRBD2 CASSLRLSGVNYEQYF TGTGCCAGCAGCTTGCGTCTTAGCGGGGTGAACTACGAGCAGTACTTC